The rows below give T cell receptor beta chains drawn from one sample of a study of T cells after posttransplantation cyclophosphamide. The method was immunoSEQ multiplex PCR; TCRdb's version includes in-frame clones alone and lacks a portion of them. The sample lists roughly 2,000 clones, 81% occurring once. The specimen was CD8+ T cells sorted from blood, collected 350 to 370 days after allogeneic stem cell transplant with posttransplant cyclophosphamide. The receptors derive from a male patient aged 50 to 59 who received an allogeneic stem cell transplant from a related donor and was CMV-positive. Some of these T cells may belong to the graft donor. Each CDR3 is given with its conserved first and last residue. The D gene is left open where the match is weak. Clone size, where shown, is once, few, many, or a class for clones that have expanded.

V gene: TRBV11-2
J gene: TRBJ1-2
D gene: TRBD1
clone size: .
CDR3 DNA: TGTGCCAGCAGCTCGGGACAGGCCCTCTGGGGCTACACCTTC
CDR3 protein: CASSSGQALWGYTF

V gene: TRBV18
J gene: TRBJ2-1
D gene: .
clone size: .
CDR3 DNA: TGTGCCAGCTCACCACCGGCGGAGGAGCAGTTCTTC
CDR3 protein: CASSPPAEEQFF

V gene: TRBV19
J gene: TRBJ2-7
D gene: TRBD1
clone size: large
CDR3 DNA: TGTGCCAGTAGTGCCATCAGGACAGGGTCCTACGAGCAGTACTTC
CDR3 protein: CASSAIRTGSYEQYF

V gene: TRBV2
J gene: TRBJ1-5
D gene: TRBD1
clone size: .
CDR3 DNA: TGTGCCAGCAGTTGGACAGGGGCTTGGCAGCCCCAGCATTTT
CDR3 protein: CASSWTGAWQPQHF

V gene: TRBV10-3
J gene: TRBJ2-7
D gene: .
clone size: .
CDR3 DNA: TGTGCCATCAGTGAGTCGCTAGCACCAACCTACGAGCAGTACTTC
CDR3 protein: CAISESLAPTYEQYF

V gene: TRBV11-2
J gene: TRBJ1-1
D gene: .
clone size: .
CDR3 DNA: TGTGCCAGCAGCTTAGGGGGGCCCGGGACAAACACTGAAGCTTTCTTT
CDR3 protein: CASSLGGPGTNTEAFF

V gene: TRBV6-6
J gene: TRBJ2-7
D gene: .
clone size: few
CDR3 DNA: TGTGCCAGCAGTCCCGTTCCCGACGAGCAGTACTTC
CDR3 protein: CASSPVPDEQYF

V gene: TRBV4-3
J gene: TRBJ1-1
D gene: TRBD1
clone size: .
CDR3 DNA: TGCGCCAGCAGCCCATTACAGGGGCAGGGGACTGAAGCTTTCTTT
CDR3 protein: CASSPLQGQGTEAFF

V gene: TRBV4-3
J gene: TRBJ2-5
D gene: TRBD1
clone size: .
CDR3 DNA: TGCGCCAGCAGCCAAGTGGGGACAGGGAGTGAGGAGACCCAGTACTTC
CDR3 protein: CASSQVGTGSEETQYF

V gene: TRBV4-3
J gene: TRBJ2-7
D gene: .
clone size: hyperexpanded
CDR3 DNA: TGCGCCAGCAGCCAAGGTACCGGGTACCAACCCTACGAGCAGTACTTC
CDR3 protein: CASSQGTGYQPYEQYF

V gene: TRBV19
J gene: TRBJ1-1
D gene: TRBD1
clone size: .
CDR3 DNA: TGTGCCAGTAGTATCCGGACAGGAGGTATGAACACTGAAGCTTTCTTT
CDR3 protein: CASSIRTGGMNTEAFF

V gene: TRBV30
J gene: TRBJ2-3
D gene: .
clone size: .
CDR3 DNA: TGTGCCTGGAGTCCTAGCACAGATACGCAGTATTTT
CDR3 protein: CAWSPSTDTQYF

V gene: TRBV7-9
J gene: TRBJ2-1
D gene: .
clone size: .
CDR3 DNA: TGTGCCAGCAGCTCTCGTGTGGTACGGGACAATGAGCAGTTCTTC
CDR3 protein: CASSSRVVRDNEQFF

V gene: TRBV4-2
J gene: TRBJ2-1
D gene: TRBD2
clone size: .
CDR3 DNA: TGTGCCAGCAGCCAAGGTCAGATCCTAGCGGGAGACAATGAGCAGTTCTTC
CDR3 protein: CASSQGQILAGDNEQFF

V gene: TRBV30
J gene: TRBJ1-5
D gene: .
clone size: .
CDR3 DNA: TGTGCCTGGACCCAAGGGGTGGATCGGCCCCAGCATTTT
CDR3 protein: CAWTQGVDRPQHF

V gene: TRBV7-6
J gene: TRBJ1-6
D gene: TRBD1
clone size: .
CDR3 DNA: TGTGCCAGCAGCTCGGACAGGGGGGATAATTCACCCCTCCACTTT
CDR3 protein: CASSSDRGDNSPLHF

V gene: TRBV7-9
J gene: TRBJ2-5
D gene: .
clone size: .
CDR3 DNA: TGTGCCAGCAGCTTAGAGGTGGGGGGCCAGTACTTC
CDR3 protein: CASSLEVGGQYF